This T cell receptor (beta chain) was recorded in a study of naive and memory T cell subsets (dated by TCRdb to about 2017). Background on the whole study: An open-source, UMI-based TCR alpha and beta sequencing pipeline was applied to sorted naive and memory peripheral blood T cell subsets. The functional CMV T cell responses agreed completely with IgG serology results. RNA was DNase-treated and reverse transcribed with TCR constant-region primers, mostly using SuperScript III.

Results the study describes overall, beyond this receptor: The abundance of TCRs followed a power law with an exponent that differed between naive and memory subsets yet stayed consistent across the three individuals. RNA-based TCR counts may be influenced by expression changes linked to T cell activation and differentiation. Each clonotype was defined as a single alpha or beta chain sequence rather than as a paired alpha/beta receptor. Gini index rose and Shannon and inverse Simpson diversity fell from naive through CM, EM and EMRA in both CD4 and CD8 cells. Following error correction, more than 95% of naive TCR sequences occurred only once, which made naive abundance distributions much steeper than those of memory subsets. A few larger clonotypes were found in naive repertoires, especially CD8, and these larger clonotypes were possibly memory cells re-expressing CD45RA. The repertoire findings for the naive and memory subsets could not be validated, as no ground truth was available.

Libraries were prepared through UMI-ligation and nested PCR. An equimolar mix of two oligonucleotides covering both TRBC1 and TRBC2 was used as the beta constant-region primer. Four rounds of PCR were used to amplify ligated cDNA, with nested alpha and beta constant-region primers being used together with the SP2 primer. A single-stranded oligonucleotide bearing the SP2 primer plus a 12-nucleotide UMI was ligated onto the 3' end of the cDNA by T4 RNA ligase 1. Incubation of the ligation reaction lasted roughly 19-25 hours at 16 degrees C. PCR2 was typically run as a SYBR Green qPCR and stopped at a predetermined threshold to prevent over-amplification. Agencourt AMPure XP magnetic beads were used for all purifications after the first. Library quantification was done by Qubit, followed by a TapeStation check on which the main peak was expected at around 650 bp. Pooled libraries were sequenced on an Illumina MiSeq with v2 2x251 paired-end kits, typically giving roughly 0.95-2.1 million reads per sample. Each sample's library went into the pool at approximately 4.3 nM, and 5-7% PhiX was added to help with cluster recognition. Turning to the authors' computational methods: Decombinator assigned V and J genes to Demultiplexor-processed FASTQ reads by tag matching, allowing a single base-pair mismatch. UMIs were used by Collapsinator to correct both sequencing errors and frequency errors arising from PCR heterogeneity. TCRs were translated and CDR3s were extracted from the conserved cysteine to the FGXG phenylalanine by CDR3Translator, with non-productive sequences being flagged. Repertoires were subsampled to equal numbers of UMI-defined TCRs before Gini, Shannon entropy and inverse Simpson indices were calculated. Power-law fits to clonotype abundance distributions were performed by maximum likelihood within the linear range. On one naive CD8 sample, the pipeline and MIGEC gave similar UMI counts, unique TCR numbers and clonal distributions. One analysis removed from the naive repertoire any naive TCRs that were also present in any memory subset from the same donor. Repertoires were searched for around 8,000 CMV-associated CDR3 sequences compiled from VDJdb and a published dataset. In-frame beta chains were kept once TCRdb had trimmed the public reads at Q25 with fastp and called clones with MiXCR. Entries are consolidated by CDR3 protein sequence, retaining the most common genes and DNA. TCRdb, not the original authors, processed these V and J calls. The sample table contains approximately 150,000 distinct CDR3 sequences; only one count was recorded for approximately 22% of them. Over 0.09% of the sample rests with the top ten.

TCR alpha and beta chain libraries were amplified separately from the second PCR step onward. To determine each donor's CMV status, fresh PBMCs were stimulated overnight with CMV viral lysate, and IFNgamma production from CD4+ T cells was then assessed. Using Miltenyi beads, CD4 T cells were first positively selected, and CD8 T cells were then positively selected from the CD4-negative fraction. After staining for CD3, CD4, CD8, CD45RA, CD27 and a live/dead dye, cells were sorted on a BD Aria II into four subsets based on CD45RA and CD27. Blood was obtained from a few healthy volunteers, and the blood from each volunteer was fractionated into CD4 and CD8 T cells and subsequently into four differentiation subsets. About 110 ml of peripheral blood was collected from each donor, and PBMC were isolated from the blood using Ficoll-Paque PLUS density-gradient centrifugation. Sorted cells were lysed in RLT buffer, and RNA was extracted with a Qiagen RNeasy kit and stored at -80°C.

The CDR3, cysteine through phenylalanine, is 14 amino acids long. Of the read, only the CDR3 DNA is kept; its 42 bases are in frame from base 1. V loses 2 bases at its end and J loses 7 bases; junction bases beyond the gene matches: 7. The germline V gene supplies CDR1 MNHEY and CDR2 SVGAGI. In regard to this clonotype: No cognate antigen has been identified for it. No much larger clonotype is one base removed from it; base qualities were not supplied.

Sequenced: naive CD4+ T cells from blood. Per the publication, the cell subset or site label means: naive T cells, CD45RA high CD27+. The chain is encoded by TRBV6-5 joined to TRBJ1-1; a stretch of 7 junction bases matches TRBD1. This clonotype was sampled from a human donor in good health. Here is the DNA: TGTGCCAGCAGTTACAGGACAGGAGGGGGTGAAGCTTTCTTT. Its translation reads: CASSYRTGGGEAFF.